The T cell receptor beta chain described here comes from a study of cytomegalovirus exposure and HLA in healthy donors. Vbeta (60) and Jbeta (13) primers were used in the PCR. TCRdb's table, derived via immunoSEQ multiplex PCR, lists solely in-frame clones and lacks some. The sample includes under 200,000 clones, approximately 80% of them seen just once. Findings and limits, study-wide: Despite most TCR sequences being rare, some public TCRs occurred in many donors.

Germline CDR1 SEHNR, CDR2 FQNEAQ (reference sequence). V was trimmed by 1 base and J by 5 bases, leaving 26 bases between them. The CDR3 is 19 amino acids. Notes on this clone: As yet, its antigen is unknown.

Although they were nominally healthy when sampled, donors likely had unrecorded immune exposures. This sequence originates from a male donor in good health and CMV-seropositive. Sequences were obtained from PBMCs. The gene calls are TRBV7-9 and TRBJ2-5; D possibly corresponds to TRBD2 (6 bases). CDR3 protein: CASSLVRDFPFTPGETQYF. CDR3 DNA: TGTGCCAGCAGCTTAGTTAGGGACTTCCCCTTTACCCCCGGGGAGACCCAGTACTTC. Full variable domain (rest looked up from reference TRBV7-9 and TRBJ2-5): DTGVSQNPRHKITKRGQNVTFRCDPISEHNRLYWYRQTLGQGPEFLTYFQNEAQLEKSRLLSDRFSAERPKGSFSTLEIQRTEQGDSAMYLCASSLVRDFPFTPGETQYFGPGTRLLVL.